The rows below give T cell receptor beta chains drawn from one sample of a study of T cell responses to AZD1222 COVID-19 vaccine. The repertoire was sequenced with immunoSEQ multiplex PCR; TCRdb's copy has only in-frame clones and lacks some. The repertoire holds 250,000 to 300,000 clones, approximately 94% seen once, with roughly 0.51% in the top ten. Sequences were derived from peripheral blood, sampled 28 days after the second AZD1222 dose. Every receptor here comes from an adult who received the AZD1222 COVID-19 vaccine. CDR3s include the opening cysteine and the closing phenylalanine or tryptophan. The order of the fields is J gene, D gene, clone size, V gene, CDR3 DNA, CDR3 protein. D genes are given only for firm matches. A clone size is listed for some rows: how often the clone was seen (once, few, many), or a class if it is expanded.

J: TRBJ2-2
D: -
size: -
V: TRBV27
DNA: TGTGCCAGCAGCCGGAACACCGGGGAGCTGTTTTTT
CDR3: CASSRNTGELFF

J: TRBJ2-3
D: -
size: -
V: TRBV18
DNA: TGTGCCAGCTCAACTAGCACAGATACGCAGTATTTT
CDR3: CASSTSTDTQYF

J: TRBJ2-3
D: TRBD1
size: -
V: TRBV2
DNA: TGTGCCACCGGGGACAGTCACACAGATACGCAGTATTTT
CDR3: CATGDSHTDTQYF

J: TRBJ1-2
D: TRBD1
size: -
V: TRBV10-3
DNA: TGTGCCATCAATCGATATGGGACAGGGGATAGCTATGGCTACACCTTC
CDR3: CAINRYGTGDSYGYTF

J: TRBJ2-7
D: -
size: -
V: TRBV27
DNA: TGTGCCAGCAGCCAGGCGCTCTCCTACGAGCAGTACTTC
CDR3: CASSQALSYEQYF

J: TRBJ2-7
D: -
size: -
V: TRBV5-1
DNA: TGCGCCAGCAGCTTGGCCGGGTTGCTCAGAGCCCACTCCTACGAGCAGTACTTC
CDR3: CASSLAGLLRAHSYEQYF

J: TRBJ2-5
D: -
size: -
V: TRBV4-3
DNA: TGCGCCAGCAGCCAAGATCCCGCGACAGGCCAACAAGAGACCCAGTACTTC
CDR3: CASSQDPATGQQETQYF

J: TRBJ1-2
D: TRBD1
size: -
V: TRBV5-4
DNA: TGTGCCAGCAGCCCAGGACAGGGAAGGACCCCTGGCTACACCTTC
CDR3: CASSPGQGRTPGYTF

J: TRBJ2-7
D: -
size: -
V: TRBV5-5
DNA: TGTGCCAGCAGCTTGGTCGAGTGGAGGGGTGAGCAGTACTTC
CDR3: CASSLVEWRGEQYF

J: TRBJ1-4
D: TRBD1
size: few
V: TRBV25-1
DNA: TGTGCCAGCAGTTATGGTCCAGGACAGGGTGGGGAAAAACTGTTTTTT
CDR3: CASSYGPGQGGEKLFF

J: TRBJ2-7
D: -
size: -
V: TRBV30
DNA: TGTGCCTGGAGGTGGGCGTCGAGCTCCTACGAGCAGTACTTC
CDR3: CAWRWASSSYEQYF

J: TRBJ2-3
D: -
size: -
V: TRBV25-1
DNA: TGTGCCAGCAGTGAGAACAGGGTCGCAGATACGCAGTATTTT
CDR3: CASSENRVADTQYF

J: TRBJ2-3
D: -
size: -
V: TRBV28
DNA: TGTGCCAGCAGTTTATTCGCCGGCCGGGATACGCAGTATTTT
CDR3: CASSLFAGRDTQYF

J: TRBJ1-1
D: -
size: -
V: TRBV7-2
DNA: TGTGCCAGCAGCTTAATGGGGAACACTGAAGCTTTCTTT
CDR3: CASSLMGNTEAFF

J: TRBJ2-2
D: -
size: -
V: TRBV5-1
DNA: TGCGCCAGCAGCTTGGGAGTTGGCACCGGGGAGCTGTTTTTT
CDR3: CASSLGVGTGELFF

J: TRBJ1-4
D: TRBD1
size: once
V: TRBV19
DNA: TGTGCCAGTACCCCGGACAGGCGGATTAGGGAAAAACTGTTTTTT
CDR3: CASTPDRRIREKLFF

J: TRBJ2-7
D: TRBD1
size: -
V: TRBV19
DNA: TGTGCCAGTAGTATTTCAGGGACAGGGGACCCCTACGAGCAGTACTTC
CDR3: CASSISGTGDPYEQYF

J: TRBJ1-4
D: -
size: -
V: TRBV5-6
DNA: TGTGCCAGCAGCTGGAGACAGGCTAATGAAAAACTGTTTTTT
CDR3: CASSWRQANEKLFF

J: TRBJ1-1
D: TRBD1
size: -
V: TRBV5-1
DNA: TGCGCCAGCAGCTTGGAACAGGGGACTGAAGCTTTCTTT
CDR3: CASSLEQGTEAFF

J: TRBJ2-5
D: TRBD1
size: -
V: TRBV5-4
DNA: TGTGCCAGCAGCTCCAGACAGGGAAAAGAGACCCAGTACTTC
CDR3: CASSSRQGKETQYF

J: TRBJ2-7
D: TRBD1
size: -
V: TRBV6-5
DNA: TGTGCCAGCAGCCTGACCCGGACAGGAATGGACGAGCAGTACTTC
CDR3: CASSLTRTGMDEQYF

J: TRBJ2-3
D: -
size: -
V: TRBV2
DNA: TGTGCCAGCAGGTTGGACACCACAGATACGCAGTATTTT
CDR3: CASRLDTTDTQYF

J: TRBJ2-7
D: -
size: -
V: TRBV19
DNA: TGTGCCAGTAGGACCGGGACTCTCAAGATCGAGCAGTACTTC
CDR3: CASRTGTLKIEQYF

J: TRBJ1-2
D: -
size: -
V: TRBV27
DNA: TGTGCCAGCAGTCTCTCGGCCGTCTATGGCTACACCTTC
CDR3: CASSLSAVYGYTF

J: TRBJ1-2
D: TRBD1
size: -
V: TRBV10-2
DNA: TGCGCCAGCGGACAGGGACCTAACTATGGCTACACCTTC
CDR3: CASGQGPNYGYTF

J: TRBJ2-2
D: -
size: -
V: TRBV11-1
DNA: TGTGCCAGCAGCTCCGAGGTGGCCGGGGAGCTGTTTTTT
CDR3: CASSSEVAGELFF

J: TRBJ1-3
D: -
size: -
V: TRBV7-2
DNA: TGTGCCAGCAGCTTCCAACAGATCTCTGGAAACACCATATATTTT
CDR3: CASSFQQISGNTIYF

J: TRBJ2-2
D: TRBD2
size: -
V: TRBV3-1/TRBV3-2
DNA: TGTGCCAGCAGCCAGGCGGGACTAGCGGGGGCCAACACCGGGGAGCTGTTTTTT
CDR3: CASSQAGLAGANTGELFF

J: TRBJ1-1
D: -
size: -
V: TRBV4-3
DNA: TGCGCCAGCAGCAGGGATTTGAACACTGAAGCTTTCTTT
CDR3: CASSRDLNTEAFF

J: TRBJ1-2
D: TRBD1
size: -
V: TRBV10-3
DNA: TGTGCCATCGGGACAGGGAGTGGCTACACCTTC
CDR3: CAIGTGSGYTF

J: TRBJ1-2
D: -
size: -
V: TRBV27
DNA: TGTGCCAGCAGTTTATCGGGGGCCATTGGCTACACCTTC
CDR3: CASSLSGAIGYTF

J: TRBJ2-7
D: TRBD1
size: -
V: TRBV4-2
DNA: TGTGCCAGCAGCCAAGAATCTGGGACAGGGGGGGTGGAGCAGTACTTC
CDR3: CASSQESGTGGVEQYF

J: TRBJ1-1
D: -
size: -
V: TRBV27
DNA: TGTGCCAGCAGCCCCGCGGGGGGACCCCGTGAAGCTTTCTTT
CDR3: CASSPAGGPREAFF

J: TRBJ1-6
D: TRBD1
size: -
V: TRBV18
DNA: TGTGCCAGCTCACAAGCCACAGGGGGCCGAAATTCACCCCTCCACTTT
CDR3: CASSQATGGRNSPLHF

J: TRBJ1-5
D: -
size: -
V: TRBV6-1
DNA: TGTGCCAGCAGTGAAGGGCGGGGGTTTCACCAGCCCCAGCATTTT
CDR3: CASSEGRGFHQPQHF

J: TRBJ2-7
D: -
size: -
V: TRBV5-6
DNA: TGTGCCAGCAGCTTGCCCCCGGACTCCTACGAGCAGTACTTC
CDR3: CASSLPPDSYEQYF

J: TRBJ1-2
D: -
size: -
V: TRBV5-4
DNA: TGTGCCAGCAGCTTGCGGGCAGACCCTCGAGGGGACTATGGCTACACCTTC
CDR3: CASSLRADPRGDYGYTF

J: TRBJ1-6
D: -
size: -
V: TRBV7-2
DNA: TGTGCCAGCAGCTCCACGGGACGGGAGAATTCACCCCTCCACTTT
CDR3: CASSSTGRENSPLHF

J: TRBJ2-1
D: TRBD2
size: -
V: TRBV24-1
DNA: TGTGCCACCAGGGATCGGGGGGGACTAGCGGGAGCGGATGAGCAGTTCTTC
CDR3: CATRDRGGLAGADEQFF

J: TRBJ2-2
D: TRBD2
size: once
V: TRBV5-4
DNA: TGTGCCAGCAGCTCCACTAGCGGGGGAGGGGAGCTGTTTTTT
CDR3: CASSSTSGGGELFF

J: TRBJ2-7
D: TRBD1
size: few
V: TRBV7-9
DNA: TGTGCCGTGGGACAGAGCTCCTACGAGCAGTACTTC
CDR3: CAVGQSSYEQYF

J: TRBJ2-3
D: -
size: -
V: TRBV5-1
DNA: TGCGCCAGCAGCGATCCTCAGGGTGCAGATACGCAGTATTTT
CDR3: CASSDPQGADTQYF

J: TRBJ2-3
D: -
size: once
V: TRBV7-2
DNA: TGTGCCAGCAGCCCCAGCACAGATACGCAGTATTTT
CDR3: CASSPSTDTQYF

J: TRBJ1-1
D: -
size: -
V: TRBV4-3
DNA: TGCGCCAGCAGCCAAGAGGGGTCCGGGACGGGCCCTGAAGCTTTCTTT
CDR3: CASSQEGSGTGPEAFF

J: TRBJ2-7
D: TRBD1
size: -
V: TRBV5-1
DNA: TGCGCCAGCAGCGTGAACAGGGGTCCCCTCTACGAGCAGTACTTC
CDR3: CASSVNRGPLYEQYF

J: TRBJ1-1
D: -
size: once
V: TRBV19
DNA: TGTGCCACAGGGTGGGGGACTGAAGCTTTCTTT
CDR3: CATGWGTEAFF

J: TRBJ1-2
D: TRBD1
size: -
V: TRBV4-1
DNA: TGCGCCAGCAGCCAAGTCAGGGGGCAACCCACCTTC
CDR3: CASSQVRGQPTF

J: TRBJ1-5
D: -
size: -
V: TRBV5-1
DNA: TGCGCCAGCAGCTTTGGGCCCGGTGGCAATCAGCCCCAGCATTTT
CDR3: CASSFGPGGNQPQHF

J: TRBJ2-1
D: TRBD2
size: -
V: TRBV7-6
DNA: TGTGCCAGCAGCTTAAGGAGCGGGAGGGACTACAATGAGCAGTTCTTC
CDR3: CASSLRSGRDYNEQFF

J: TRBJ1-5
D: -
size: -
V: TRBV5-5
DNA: TGTGCCAGCAGCTCTCGGGAAGGCAATCAGCCCCAGCATTTT
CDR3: CASSSREGNQPQHF

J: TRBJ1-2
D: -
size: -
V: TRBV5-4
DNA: TGTGCCAGCAGCTTGGAACTCCCGGGTGGCTACACCTTC
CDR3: CASSLELPGGYTF

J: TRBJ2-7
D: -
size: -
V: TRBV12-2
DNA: TGTGCAAGTCGCTCGCCGGGACAAGGGCCCTACGAGCAGTACTTC
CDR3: CASRSPGQGPYEQYF

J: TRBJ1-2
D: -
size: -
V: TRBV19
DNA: TGTGCCAGTAGTACATTCGGGACCGCGGGCTATGGCTACACCTTC
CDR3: CASSTFGTAGYGYTF

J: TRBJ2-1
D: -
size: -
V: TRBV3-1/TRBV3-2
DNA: TGTGCCAGCAGCCACTACGACAGGCCCCATGAGCAGTTCTTC
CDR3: CASSHYDRPHEQFF